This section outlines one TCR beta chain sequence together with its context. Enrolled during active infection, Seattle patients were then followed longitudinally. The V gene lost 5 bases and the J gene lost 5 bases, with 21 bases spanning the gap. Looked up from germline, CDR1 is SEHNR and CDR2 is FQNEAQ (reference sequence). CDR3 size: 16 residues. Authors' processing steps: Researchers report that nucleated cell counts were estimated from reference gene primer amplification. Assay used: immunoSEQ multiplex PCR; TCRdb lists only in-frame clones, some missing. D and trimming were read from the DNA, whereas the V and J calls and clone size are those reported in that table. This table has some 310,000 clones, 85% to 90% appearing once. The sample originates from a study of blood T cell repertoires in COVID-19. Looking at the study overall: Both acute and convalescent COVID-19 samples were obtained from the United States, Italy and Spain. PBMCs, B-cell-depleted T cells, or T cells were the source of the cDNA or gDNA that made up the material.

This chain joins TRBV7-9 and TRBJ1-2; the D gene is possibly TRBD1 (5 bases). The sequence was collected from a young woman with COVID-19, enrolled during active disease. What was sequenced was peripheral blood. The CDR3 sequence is CASSHRKGTGPYGYTF. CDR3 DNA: TGTGCCAGCAGCCACCGCAAGGGGACTGGTCCTTATGGCTACACCTTC.